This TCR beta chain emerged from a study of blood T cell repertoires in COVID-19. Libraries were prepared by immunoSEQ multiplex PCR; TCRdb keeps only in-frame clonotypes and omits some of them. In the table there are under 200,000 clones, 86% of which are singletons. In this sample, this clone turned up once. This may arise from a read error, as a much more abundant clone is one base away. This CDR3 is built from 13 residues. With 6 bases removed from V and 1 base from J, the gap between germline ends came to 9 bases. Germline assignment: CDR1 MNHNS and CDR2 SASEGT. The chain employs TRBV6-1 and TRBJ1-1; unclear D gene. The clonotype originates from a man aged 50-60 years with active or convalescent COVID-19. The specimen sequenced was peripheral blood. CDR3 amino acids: CASSPTGNTEAFF. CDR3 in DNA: TGTGCCAGCAGCCCAACGGGGAACACTGAAGCTTTCTTT.